This T cell receptor beta chain emerged from a study of blood T cell repertoires in COVID-19. Generated by immunoSEQ multiplex PCR, the TCRdb table keeps only in-frame clones and is missing some. There are approximately 350,000 clones in the sample; roughly nine tenths occur only once, and approximately 1% lies in the top ten. V lost 4 bases to trimming and J lost 2 bases; unmatched junction nucleotides: 1. Germline loops: CDR1 SGHRS, CDR2 YFSETQ. The CDR3 consists of 15 residues. This sequence originates from a man aged 18 to 35 who had recovered from COVID-19. The sequenced sample consisted of PBMCs or T cells enriched from blood (not recorded which). This chain connects TRBV5-1 to TRBJ2-2; 11 positions agree with TRBD1. Here the CDR3 reads CASSRTGGNTGELFF. Here the CDR3 DNA reads TGCGCCAGCAGCCGGACAGGGGGCAACACCGGGGAGCTGTTTTTT. Drawing the rest from reference TRBV5-1 and TRBJ2-2, the complete variable domain is KAGVTQTPRYLIKTRGQQVTLSCSPISGHRSVSWYQQTPGQGLQFLFEYFSETQRNKGNFPGRFSGRQFSNSRSEMNVSTLELGDSALYLCASSRTGGNTGELFFGEGSRLTVL.